The sequence of this TCR beta chain was determined in a study of low-dose radiotherapy and immunotherapy resistance in tumors. The CDR3 runs 14 residues. Germline assignment: CDR1 SSHAT and CDR2 FNYEAQ (reference sequence). Trimming at V came to 5 bases and at J to 0 bases, leaving 4 bases not matched to a gene. In its sample, this clonotype was seen many times. With TRAV- and TRBV-specific primers, first-strand cDNA was made, covering the alpha and beta chains. The TCRs were subjected to amplification over approximately 19 PCR cycles employing a constant-region primer in conjunction with a V-primer adapter. Each CDR3 protein is one row after TCRdb ran MiXCR on the reads. Of approximately 100,000 distinct CDR3 sequences listed, more than 20% are singletons. The time point here: after trial treatment. Treatment reported: LDRT plus nivolumab, ipilimumab, low-dose cyclophosphamide and aspirin (RACIN trial). Donors received a regimen that comprised nivolumab, ipilimumab, aspirin, low-dose cyclophosphamide and low-dose radiotherapy. The patients who were eligible all carried advanced solid tumors that lacked tumor-infiltrating lymphocytes, meaning the tumors were TIL-negative.

The V gene is TRBV7-7, the J gene TRBJ2-7; the match to TRBD1 covers 7 bases. The sequencing here drew on PBMCs, taken after low-dose radiotherapy plus immunotherapy. The sequence was obtained from a male donor with prostate cancer. CDR3 amino acids: CASSRDSSSYEQYF. CDR3 coding DNA: TGTGCCAGCAGCAGGGACAGTAGCTCCTACGAGCAGTACTTC.